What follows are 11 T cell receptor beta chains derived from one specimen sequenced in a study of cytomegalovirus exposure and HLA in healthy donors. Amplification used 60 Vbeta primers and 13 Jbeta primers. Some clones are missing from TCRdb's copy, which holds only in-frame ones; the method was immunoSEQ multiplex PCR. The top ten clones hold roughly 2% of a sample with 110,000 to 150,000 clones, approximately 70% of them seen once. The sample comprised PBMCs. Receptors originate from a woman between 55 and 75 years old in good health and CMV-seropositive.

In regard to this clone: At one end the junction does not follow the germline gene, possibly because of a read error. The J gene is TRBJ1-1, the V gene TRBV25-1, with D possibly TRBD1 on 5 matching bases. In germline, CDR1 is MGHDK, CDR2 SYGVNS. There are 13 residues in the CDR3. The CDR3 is CASRDTGPTGAFF. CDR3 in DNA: TGTGCCAGCAGAGATACAGGTCCTACTGGAGCTTTCTTT.

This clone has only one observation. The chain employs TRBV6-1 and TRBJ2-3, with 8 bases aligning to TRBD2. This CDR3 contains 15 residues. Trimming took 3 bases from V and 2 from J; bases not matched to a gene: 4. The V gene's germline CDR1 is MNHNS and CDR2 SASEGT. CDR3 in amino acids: CASSDQAGATDTQYF. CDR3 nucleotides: TGTGCCAGCAGTGATCAAGCGGGGGCCACAGATACGCAGTATTTT.

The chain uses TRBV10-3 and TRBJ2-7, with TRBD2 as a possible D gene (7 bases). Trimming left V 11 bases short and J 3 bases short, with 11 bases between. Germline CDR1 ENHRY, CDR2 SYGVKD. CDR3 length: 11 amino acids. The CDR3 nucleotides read TGTGCCTGCGGGGGCGGCTACGAGCAGTACTTC. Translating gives CACGGGYEQYF.

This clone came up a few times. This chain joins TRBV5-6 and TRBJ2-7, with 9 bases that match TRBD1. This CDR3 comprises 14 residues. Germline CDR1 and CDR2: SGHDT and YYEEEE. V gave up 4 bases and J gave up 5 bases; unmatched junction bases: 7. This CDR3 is CASSGGTGRNEQYF. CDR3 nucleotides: TGTGCCAGCAGCGGGGGGACAGGGCGCAACGAGCAGTACTTC. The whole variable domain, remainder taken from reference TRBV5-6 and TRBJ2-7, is DAGVTQSPTHLIKTRGQQVTLRCSPKSGHDTVSWYQQALGQGPQFIFQYYEEEERQRGNFPDRFSGHQFPNYSSELNVNALLLGDSALYLCASSGGTGRNEQYFGPGTRLTVT.

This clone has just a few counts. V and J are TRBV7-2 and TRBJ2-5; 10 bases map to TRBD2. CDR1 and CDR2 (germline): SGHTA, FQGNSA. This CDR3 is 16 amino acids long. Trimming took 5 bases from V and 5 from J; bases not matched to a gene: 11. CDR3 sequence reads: CASSPRLAGVSETQYF. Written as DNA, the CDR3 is TGTGCCAGCAGCCCCCGTCTAGCGGGAGTAAGTGAGACCCAGTACTTC.

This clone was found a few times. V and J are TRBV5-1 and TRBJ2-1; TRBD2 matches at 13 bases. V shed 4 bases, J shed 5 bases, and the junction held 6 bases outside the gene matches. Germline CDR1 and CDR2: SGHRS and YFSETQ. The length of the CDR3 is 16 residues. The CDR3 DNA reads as TGCGCCAGCAGCCCGACCGGGACTAGCGGGGACAATGAGCAGTTCTTC. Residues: CASSPTGTSGDNEQFF.

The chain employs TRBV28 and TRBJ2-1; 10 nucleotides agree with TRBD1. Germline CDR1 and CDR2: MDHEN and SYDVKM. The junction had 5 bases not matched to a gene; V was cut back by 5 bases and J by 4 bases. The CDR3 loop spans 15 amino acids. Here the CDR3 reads CASSRRDRGYNEQFF. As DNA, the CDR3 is TGTGCCAGCAGTCGCCGGGACAGGGGATACAATGAGCAGTTCTTC.

CDR3 in amino acids: CASSPQGTDTQYF. The CDR3 nucleotides read TGTGCCAGCTCACCCCAGGGCACAGATACGCAGTATTTT. The V and J genes are TRBV18 and TRBJ2-3; D not certain. This CDR3 has 13 amino acids. Deletions cut 3 bases from V and 1 base from J, with 5 bases between. Germline values: CDR1 KGHSH, CDR2 LQKENI.

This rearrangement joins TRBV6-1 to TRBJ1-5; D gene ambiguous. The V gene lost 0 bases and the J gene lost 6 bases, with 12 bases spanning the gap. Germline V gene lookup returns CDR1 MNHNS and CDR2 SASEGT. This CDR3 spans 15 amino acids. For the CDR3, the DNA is TGTGCCAGCAGTGAAGCCCCTGGCGGGGTTCAGCCCCAGCATTTT. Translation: CASSEAPGGVQPQHF.

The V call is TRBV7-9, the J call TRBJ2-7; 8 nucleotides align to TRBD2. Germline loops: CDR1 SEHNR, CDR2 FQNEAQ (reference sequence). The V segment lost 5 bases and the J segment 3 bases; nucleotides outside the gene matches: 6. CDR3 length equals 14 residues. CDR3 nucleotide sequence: TGTGCCAGCAGCCCCAACAGCGGGAGCTACGAGCAGTACTTC. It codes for CASSPNSGSYEQYF. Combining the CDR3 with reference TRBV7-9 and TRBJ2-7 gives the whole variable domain DTGVSQNPRHKITKRGQNVTFRCDPISEHNRLYWYRQTLGQGPEFLTYFQNEAQLEKSRLLSDRFSAERPKGSFSTLEIQRTEQGDSAMYLCASSPNSGSYEQYFGPGTRLTVT.

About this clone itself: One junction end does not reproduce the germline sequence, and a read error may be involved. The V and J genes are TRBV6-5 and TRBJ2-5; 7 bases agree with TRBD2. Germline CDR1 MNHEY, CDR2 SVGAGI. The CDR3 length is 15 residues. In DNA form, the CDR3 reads TGTGCCAGCAGTTATAATCCCGGGAGGCAAGGGACCCAGTACTTC. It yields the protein CASSYNPGRQGTQYF.